This T cell receptor (beta chain) was sequenced for a study of cytomegalovirus exposure and HLA in healthy donors (dated by TCRdb to the late 2010s). In the study overall: The roughly 670 repertoires of the first cohort and the approximately 110 validation repertoires were produced on the same platform, according to a later analysis. The study aimed to test whether cataloging public T cell receptors could reveal signatures of past pathogen exposure. High-throughput TCR immunosequencing, statistical association of individual TCRs with disease status, and machine learning were combined to predict cytomegalovirus infection status. A separate validation cohort of more than 100 different subjects was used in addition to the roughly 640-subject first cohort.

This clone was seen only once. The target of this receptor is not known. Nothing much larger sits one base from this clone, and base qualities are not available. Library preparation employed the immunoSEQ multiplex PCR assay. On the study's bioinformatics: To diagnose cytomegalovirus status from the catalog of TCR beta chain sequences, a statistical classification framework was built. TCRdb took over this immuneACCESS table, retaining in-frame rearrangements with V and J assigned. Such tables are incomplete; in checked studies, under half of the missing clones stem from an unresolved V gene, and the remainder is unexplained. That table supplies the V and J calls and clone size; D and trimming were determined from the DNA. The sample yields around 250,000 clones; 90% were counted once. 0.35% to 0.4% of the sample lies in the top ten. The donors belonged to the validation cohort of 120 subjects, which was separate from the approximately 700-subject first cohort.

The CDR3 starts with the cysteine, ends with the phenylalanine, and has 15 residues. The entry retains the CDR3 DNA only, 45 bases that are in frame from base 1. Unmatched junction bases come to 8, with V trimmed by 4 bases and J by 4 bases. Per the germline V gene, SGHVS is the CDR1 and FQNEAQ is the CDR2. General study outcomes and caveats: A later analysis had no HLA typing for the validation cohort, so co-occurrence there was scored across all 110 or so repertoires. The study listed around 160 TCR beta chains as associated with cytomegalovirus. Most TCR sequences were seen in very few donors, while some public TCRs were found in many individuals. The classifier was reported to diagnose cytomegalovirus status with high specificity and sensitivity in both the original cohort and the validation cohort. In vitro tests confirmed that a few of the cytomegalovirus-associated TCR beta chains recognize cytomegalovirus antigens. It was suggested by the authors that the approach could potentially be generalized to other disease states and immunological phenotypes. Of the cluster scores, around 95% were above 0 in a later analysis, which found that TCRs clustered in the first cohort also tended to co-occur in the roughly 130 validation repertoires.

The TCR sequence derives from a woman aged 18-30 years in good health and CMV-seronegative. The rearranged segments are TRBV7-8 and TRBJ1-2; 8 middle bases align to TRBD1. Material: PBMCs. The nucleotide sequence reads TGTGCCAGCAGCTCTCCGCAGGGGGCTGGCTATGGCTACACCTTC. Its amino acids are CASSSPQGAGYGYTF.